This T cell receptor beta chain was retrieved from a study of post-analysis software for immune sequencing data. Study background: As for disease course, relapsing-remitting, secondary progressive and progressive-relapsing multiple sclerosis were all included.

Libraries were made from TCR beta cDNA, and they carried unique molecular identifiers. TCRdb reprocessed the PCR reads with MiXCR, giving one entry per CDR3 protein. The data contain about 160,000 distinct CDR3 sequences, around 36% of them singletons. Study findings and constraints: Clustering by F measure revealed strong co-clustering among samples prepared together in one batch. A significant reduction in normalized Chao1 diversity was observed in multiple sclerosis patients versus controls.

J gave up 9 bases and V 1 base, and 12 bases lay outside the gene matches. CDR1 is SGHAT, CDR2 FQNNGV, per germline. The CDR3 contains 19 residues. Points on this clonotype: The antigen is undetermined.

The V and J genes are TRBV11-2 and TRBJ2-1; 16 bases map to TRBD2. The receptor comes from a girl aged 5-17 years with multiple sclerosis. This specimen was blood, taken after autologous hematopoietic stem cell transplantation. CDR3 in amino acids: CASSLGPGLAGGPRREQFF. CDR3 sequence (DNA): TGTGCCAGCAGCTTAGGCCCGGGACTAGCGGGAGGGCCTCGTCGTGAGCAGTTCTTC.